These 16 T cell receptor beta chains were all obtained from the same sample, sequenced in a study of cytomegalovirus exposure and HLA in healthy donors. 60 Vbeta and 13 Jbeta primers were used in PCR. Profiled with immunoSEQ multiplex PCR; TCRdb holds only in-frame clones, not every one. The table has 150,000 to 200,000 clones, approximately 82% seen once. The material sequenced was PBMCs. These receptors came from a woman younger than 35 in good health and CMV-seropositive.

The chain uses TRBV5-1 and TRBJ2-4, with a possible D match to TRBD2 (8 bases). This CDR3 spans 16 amino acids. V lost 2 bases and J 9 bases, leaving 21 bases between the germline ends. Germline V gives CDR1 SGHRS, CDR2 YFSETQ. The CDR3 coding sequence is TGCGCCAGCAGCTTTATCGGGGGGGACAGCGCGGGCATTCAGTACTTC. Translated: CASSFIGGDSAGIQYF.

The rearrangement joins TRBV19 to TRBJ1-2; 9 positions match TRBD1. This CDR3 is 17 amino acids long. Germline CDR1 reads LNHDA; CDR2 reads SQIVND (reference sequence). V shed 3 bases and J 8 bases; nucleotides not matched to a gene: 16. CDR3 loop: CASSIPGTGKLAQGYTF. DNA for the CDR3: TGTGCCAGTAGTATCCCCGGGACAGGGAAATTAGCTCAAGGCTACACCTTC.

This chain connects TRBV9 to TRBJ2-1, with no clear D. V lost 1 base, J lost 0 bases, and 11 bases lay in between. The CDR3 has 16 residues. The germline CDR1 and CDR2 sequences are SGDLS and YYNGEE. The CDR3 region is CASSVSERASYNEQFF. CDR3 nucleotide sequence: TGTGCCAGCAGCGTAAGTGAGAGAGCCTCCTACAATGAGCAGTTCTTC.

V is TRBV19 and J is TRBJ1-5, with D possibly TRBD1 on 5 matching bases. V gave up 4 bases and J gave up 4 bases, with 8 bases separating them. CDR3 size: 13 residues. Germline CDR1 is LNHDA and CDR2 is SQIVND (reference sequence). CDR3 coding DNA: TGTGCCAGTAGTAAGGGGAATAATCAGCCCCAGCATTTT. Translation: CASSKGNNQPQHF.

This chain uses TRBV30 with TRBJ1-3; D not resolved. Germline V gene data show CDR1 as GTSNPN and CDR2 as SVGIG (reference sequence). V lost 0 bases, J lost 0 bases, and 9 bases lay in between. The CDR3 runs to 15 residues. CDR3: CAWSVSMSSGNTIYF. The CDR3 DNA reads as TGTGCCTGGAGTGTTTCCATGAGCTCTGGAAACACCATATATTTT.

The rearrangement links TRBV4-1 to TRBJ1-4; no definite D call. The CDR3 contains 12 residues. Trimming stripped 3 bases from V and 5 bases from J, with 4 bases between. Germline V gives CDR1 MGHRA, CDR2 YSYEKL. The CDR3 bases are TGCGCCAGCAGCCACCCGAATGAAAAACTGTTTTTT. Its translation is CASSHPNEKLFF.

The gene calls are TRBV5-1 and TRBJ2-7; the D gene could be TRBD1 or TRBD2 (6 bases each). Looked up from germline, CDR1 is SGHRS and CDR2 is YFSETQ. Deletions cut 4 bases from V and 0 bases from J, with 17 bases between. CDR3 size: 16 residues. CDR3 coding DNA: TGCGCCAGCAGCCTGGGGGGCAGCCTCAGCTCCTACGAGCAGTACTTC. Residues: CASSLGGSLSSYEQYF.

The J gene is TRBJ1-1, the V gene TRBV9, with D unresolved. V shed 1 base and J shed 2 bases, with 9 bases lying between them. From germline, CDR1 is SGDLS and CDR2 YYNGEE. This CDR3 has 14 amino acids. The CDR3 DNA is TGTGCCAGCAGCGTACAACGGGTTAACACTGAAGCTTTCTTT. It translates to CASSVQRVNTEAFF.

The chain is built from TRBV4-1 and TRBJ1-1; no clear D. The V end lost 0 bases, the J end lost 7 bases, and 24 bases lay between the germline ends. Germline CDR1 is MGHRA and CDR2 is YSYEKL. The CDR3 has 18 amino acids. CDR3: CASSQDGVGEQNEGEAFF. CDR3 nucleotides: TGCGCCAGCAGCCAAGATGGGGTCGGTGAACAAAATGAGGGTGAAGCTTTCTTT.

The CDR3 sequence: CASSSKSGTEAFF. The CDR3 DNA sequence: TGTGCCAGCAGCTCCAAGTCCGGGACTGAAGCTTTCTTT. This rearrangement joins TRBV11-1 to TRBJ1-1; unclear D gene. Per germline, CDR1 SGHAT and CDR2 FQDESV (reference sequence). Trimming left V 4 bases short and J 5 bases short, with 11 bases between. This CDR3 has 13 amino acids.

The chain is built from TRBV6-1 and TRBJ2-7; 7 bases are a match to TRBD2. The CDR3 consists of 15 residues. The J segment lost 4 bases and the V segment lost 2 bases, leaving 8 bases of the junction unmatched. CDR1 MNHNS and CDR2 SASEGT come from the germline V gene. Here the CDR3 reads CASSEPRLARYEQYF. The CDR3, as DNA: TGTGCCAGCAGTGAACCAAGACTAGCTAGGTACGAGCAGTACTTC.

The gene calls are TRBV5-1 and TRBJ1-1; 10 bases align to TRBD1. Germline V lookup: CDR1 SGHRS, CDR2 YFSETQ. J gave up 6 bases and V 4 bases, and 3 bases lay outside the gene matches. CDR3 length equals 13 residues. The CDR3 nucleotides read TGCGCCAGCAGCATGGGACAGGGGCCTGAAGCTTTCTTT. Its translation: CASSMGQGPEAFF.

The V and J genes are TRBV5-1 and TRBJ2-1; D unresolved. CDR1 SGHRS and CDR2 YFSETQ come from the germline V gene. The CDR3 extends over 13 amino acids. The V end lost 0 bases, the J end lost 10 bases, and 11 bases lay between the germline ends. CDR3 sequence reads: CASSLALVEEQFF. The DNA of the CDR3 is TGCGCCAGCAGCTTGGCCCTAGTCGAAGAGCAGTTCTTC.

The V and J genes are TRBV27 and TRBJ1-1; D possibly corresponds to TRBD1 (5 bases). V was clipped by 6 bases and J by 5 bases, with 13 bases between them. CDR1 and CDR2 (germline): MNHEY, SMNVEV (reference sequence). The CDR3 sequence is 13 residues long. The CDR3: CASRRGGKTEAFF. CDR3 sequence (DNA): TGTGCCAGCAGGCGGGGGGGTAAAACTGAAGCTTTCTTT.

As for this clone: One end of the junction is discordant with germline, which a read error may explain. The V and J genes are TRBV7-9 and TRBJ2-4; tentative D call: TRBD2 (7 bases). This CDR3 comprises 16 residues. Germline values: CDR1 SEHNR, CDR2 FQNEAQ (reference sequence). CDR3 in amino acids: CSSSSGGAIAKNIQYF. The CDR3 region has the DNA TGTTCCAGCAGCTCGGGGGGCGCAATAGCCAAAAACATTCAGTACTTC.

V is TRBV4-2 and J is TRBJ1-1; D gene unclear. With 6 bases removed from V and 8 bases from J, the gap between germline ends came to 10 bases. Germline V gene data show CDR1 as LGHNA and CDR2 as YNFKEQ. The CDR3 is 11 residues long. CDR3 sequence (DNA): TGTGCCAGCAGTAGCCCACCCGAAGCTTTCTTT. This sequence encodes CASSSPPEAFF.